This TCR beta chain was recovered during a study of human T cells and chemical hapten exposure. Study results and caveats: TCRs above 1 in 1000 frequency stayed constant with DPC sensitization.

Each cDNA molecule in the library carried unique molecular identifiers. TCRdb fed the RACE reads into MiXCR, producing one record per CDR3 protein. The sample includes 100,000 to 150,000 distinct CDR3 sequences, around 10% of them seen just once. Trimming took 2 bases from V and 5 from J, leaving 14 bases between them. There are 14 residues in the CDR3. The germline CDR1 and CDR2 sequences are DFQATT and SNEGSKA (reference sequence). Sample time point: patch test 3, about 24 weeks after DPC sensitization. Documented treatment: therapeutic diphenylcyclopropenone sensitization with weekly scalp DPC. Ten or more counts support this clonotype. Its antigen is as yet unknown.

The J gene is TRBJ2-3, the V gene TRBV20-1; weak D call: TRBD2 (5 bases). Sequenced here: whole blood, sampled in connection with sensitization to the hapten diphenylcyclopropenone (DPC). The receptor was isolated from a woman aged 45-60 years with alopecia areata. Some clones in this sample may be carry-over from other donors' samples. In nucleotides, the CDR3 is TGCAGTGCTAGAAAGCCCGCCGCGGGAGATACGCAGTATTTT. Translation: CSARKPAAGDTQYF.